Listed below are T cell receptor beta chains from one sample, sequenced in a study of T cell changes during pregnancy in multiple sclerosis. Assay: immunoSEQ multiplex PCR; the TCRdb copy retains only in-frame clones and omits some. Of roughly 61,000 clones listed, 90% are singletons. Sequencing used peripheral blood, obtained in the first trimester of pregnancy. The origin of the receptors is a female donor in good health, enrolled as a control in a pregnancy study. CDR3s include the opening cysteine and the closing phenylalanine or tryptophan. The D gene is left open where the match is weak. Some rows mark clone size as missing; the rest say once, few, many or name a class of expanded clone.

NA	NA	TRBV28	15	TRBJ1-1	CASIKGRATGTEAFF	TGTGCCAGCATAAAGGGAAGGGCAACAGGAACTGAAGCTTTCTTT
few	NA	TRBV6-6	13	TRBJ1-6	CASSTVYNSPLHF	TGTGCCAGCAGTACAGTATACAATTCACCCCTCCACTTT
NA	NA	TRBV28	12	TRBJ2-7	CASSPQGIGQYF	TGTGCCAGCAGTCCACAGGGAATCGGGCAGTACTTC
NA	TRBD2	TRBV9	18	TRBJ2-3	CASSVGIGTSGGGDTQYF	TGTGCCAGCAGCGTAGGGATCGGGACTAGCGGGGGAGGTGATACGCAGTATTTT
NA	TRBD2	TRBV7-7	16	TRBJ2-1	CASSAGLAGGPDLQFF	TGTGCTAGCAGCGCGGGACTAGCGGGGGGGCCGGATCTGCAGTTCTTC
few	TRBD2	TRBV15	16	TRBJ2-3	CATSRGSGGGADTQYF	TGTGCCACCAGCAGAGGTAGTGGCGGGGGGGCAGATACGCAGTATTTT
NA	NA	TRBV19	15	TRBJ2-7	CASSIGGLVSYEQYF	TGTGCCAGTAGTATAGGGGGCCTGGTCTCCTACGAGCAGTACTTC
NA	TRBD1	TRBV7-2	15	TRBJ1-6	CASSLTGTGTSPLHF	TGTGCCAGCAGCTTAACCGGGACAGGCACTTCACCCCTCCACTTT
NA	NA	TRBV10-1	16	TRBJ1-4	CASSDPERAPNEKLFF	TGCGCCAGCAGTGACCCCGAGAGGGCCCCCAATGAAAAACTGTTTTTT
NA	NA	TRBV19	14	TRBJ2-2	CASSSGANTGELFF	TGTGCCAGTAGTAGCGGGGCGAACACCGGGGAGCTGTTTTTT
NA	TRBD1	TRBV4-3	14	TRBJ2-7	CASSRDRESYEQYF	TGCGCCAGCAGCCGGGACAGGGAGTCCTACGAGCAGTACTTC
NA	NA	TRBV7-9	14	TRBJ2-4	CASSLSGVRNIQYF	TGTGCCAGCAGCCTCTCGGGGGTCCGAAACATTCAGTACTTC
once	NA	TRBV5-4	14	TRBJ2-5	CASSPRAGQETQYF	TGTGCCAGCAGCCCGAGGGCGGGCCAAGAGACCCAGTACTTC
few	NA	TRBV11-2	12	TRBJ1-6	CASSLSGSPLHF	TGTGCCAGCAGCTTAAGCGGTTCACCCCTCCACTTT
NA	TRBD2	TRBV9	15	TRBJ2-1	CASSDSGGSYNEQFF	TGTGCCAGCAGCGATAGCGGGGGGTCGTACAATGAGCAGTTCTTC
NA	TRBD1	TRBV30	16	TRBJ1-2	CAWSDRDRGLHYGYTF	TGTGCCTGGAGTGACCGGGACAGGGGGTTGCACTATGGCTACACCTTC
NA	NA	TRBV7-2	18	TRBJ1-2	CASSLVSTQSGRGYGYTF	TGTGCCAGCAGCTTAGTTTCCACACAAAGCGGGCGAGGCTATGGCTACACCTTC
NA	NA	TRBV4-2	15	TRBJ1-5	CASSQEWSYNQPQHF	TGTGCCAGCAGCCAAGAGTGGAGCTACAATCAGCCCCAGCATTTT
NA	NA	TRBV15	16	TRBJ1-4	CATSRDSGRGLEKLFF	TGTGCCACCAGCAGAGATAGTGGCAGGGGTTTGGAAAAACTGTTTTTT
once	TRBD1	TRBV19	14	TRBJ2-7	CASSMTGGYYEQYF	TGTGCCAGTAGTATGACAGGGGGATACTACGAGCAGTACTTC
NA	NA	TRBV19	16	TRBJ1-4	CASSIGGGATNEKLFF	TGTGCCAGTAGTATAGGAGGGGGAGCAACTAATGAAAAACTGTTTTTT
NA	TRBD1	TRBV12-5	13	TRBJ1-1	CASGKTGGTEAFF	TGTGCTAGTGGAAAGACAGGGGGGACTGAAGCTTTCTTT
once	NA	TRBV7-3	14	TRBJ1-3	CASSEGDPGNTIYF	TGTGCCAGCAGCGAGGGGGATCCTGGAAACACCATATATTTT
NA	NA	TRBV6-6	14	TRBJ2-5	CASSYGQGGETQYF	TGTGCCAGCAGTTACGGACAGGGAGGGGAGACCCAGTACTTC
NA	NA	TRBV27	14	TRBJ1-2	CASSFGQGIKGYTF	TGTGCCAGTAGTTTCGGGCAGGGGATTAAAGGCTACACCTTC
NA	TRBD2	TRBV6-4	14	TRBJ2-1	CASSGTSGGNEQFF	TGTGCCAGCAGTGGGACTAGCGGGGGCAATGAGCAGTTCTTC
NA	TRBD2	TRBV27	15	TRBJ2-1	CACGPLADSYNEQFF	TGTGCCTGCGGACCCCTAGCGGACTCCTACAATGAGCAGTTCTTC
NA	TRBD1	TRBV7-3	13	TRBJ1-1	CASSLDRDTEAFF	TGTGCCAGCAGCCTAGACAGGGACACTGAAGCTTTCTTT
NA	TRBD1	TRBV25-1	15	TRBJ2-3	CASRPRQGRLDTQYF	TGTGCCAGCCGCCCCCGACAGGGAAGGTTGGATACGCAGTATTTT
NA	NA	TRBV7-9	15	TRBJ2-3	CASSLENTSTDTQYF	TGTGCCAGCAGCTTAGAAAATACTAGCACAGATACGCAGTATTTT
NA	NA	TRBV13	15	TRBJ2-1	CASSLGRGSYNEQFF	TGTGCCAGCAGCTTAGGAAGGGGCTCCTACAATGAGCAGTTCTTC
NA	TRBD1	TRBV30	13	TRBJ1-2	CAWSGQGTGGYTF	TGTGCCTGGAGCGGACAGGGAACGGGTGGCTACACCTTC
NA	NA	TRBV19	14	TRBJ1-6	CASSPPTGSVTLHF	TGTGCCAGTAGTCCTCCTACAGGGAGTGTCACCCTCCACTTT
few	TRBD2	TRBV9	15	TRBJ2-5	CASSATSGGSETQYF	TGTGCCAGCAGCGCCACTAGCGGGGGGTCAGAGACCCAGTACTTC
NA	TRBD2	TRBV5-5	17	TRBJ2-2	CASSFSGTSGGSGELFF	TGTGCCAGCAGCTTCTCCGGGACTAGCGGGGGTTCCGGGGAGCTGTTTTTT
NA	NA	TRBV6-1	15	TRBJ1-1	CASSEVTGIMSEAFF	TGTGCCAGCAGCGAAGTGACAGGAATTATGTCTGAAGCTTTCTTT
NA	NA	TRBV11-3	14	TRBJ2-2	CASSLVSGDGELFF	TGTGCCAGCAGCTTAGTTTCGGGGGACGGGGAGCTGTTTTTT
NA	NA	TRBV19	13	TRBJ1-2	CASSSGPLRGYTF	TGTGCCAGTAGCAGCGGACCGTTGAGGGGCTACACCTTC
NA	TRBD2	TRBV6-4	16	TRBJ2-1	CASSDSISSGVSEQFF	TGTGCCAGCAGTGACTCGATATCTAGCGGGGTTAGTGAGCAGTTCTTC
NA	NA	TRBV11-3	15	TRBJ2-7	CASSSVNVIPYEQYF	TGTGCCAGCAGCTCAGTGAACGTGATTCCCTACGAGCAGTACTTC
NA	NA	TRBV9	18	TRBJ1-1	CASSDPRREGGGDTEAFF	TGTGCCAGCAGCGACCCCCGGAGGGAGGGCGGGGGTGACACTGAAGCTTTCTTT
NA	NA	TRBV4-3	13	TRBJ1-1	CASSQDYYSEAFF	TGCGCCAGCAGCCAAGATTACTATAGTGAAGCTTTCTTT
NA	TRBD1	TRBV5-4	15	TRBJ1-1	CASSPGRGQGLGAFF	TGTGCCAGCAGCCCCGGTCGGGGACAGGGGTTGGGAGCTTTCTTT
NA	NA	TRBV7-2	15	TRBJ1-1	CASSLDGRVNTEAFF	TGTGCCAGCAGCTTAGACGGCAGGGTGAACACTGAAGCTTTCTTT
NA	TRBD1	TRBV19	14	TRBJ2-1	CASSARQGYNEQFF	TGTGCCAGTAGTGCACGACAGGGTTACAATGAGCAGTTCTTC
NA	NA	TRBV4-2	16	TRBJ1-2	CASSQDGWTGNYGYTF	TGTGCCAGCAGCCAAGATGGATGGACGGGAAACTATGGCTACACCTTC
NA	NA	TRBV14	18	TRBJ2-5	CASSQDRGGVDRKKTQYF	TGTGCCAGCAGCCAAGATCGCGGTGGTGTCGACCGGAAGAAGACCCAGTACTTC
NA	TRBD1	TRBV12-5	15	TRBJ1-1	CASGVNRGWNTEAFF	TGTGCTAGTGGGGTAAACAGGGGGTGGAACACTGAAGCTTTCTTT
NA	NA	TRBV7-9	13	TRBJ2-7	CASSSRGENEQYF	TGTGCCAGCAGCTCCAGGGGGGAGAACGAGCAGTACTTC
NA	TRBD1	TRBV11-1	18	TRBJ1-2	CASSPSLLVAGTVYGYTF	TGTGCCAGCAGCCCTAGTCTTTTGGTGGCTGGGACAGTCTATGGCTACACCTTC
NA	TRBD1	TRBV11-3	16	TRBJ2-3	CASSLGGQGLTDTQYF	TGTGCCAGCAGCTTAGGTGGACAGGGCCTCACAGATACGCAGTATTTT
NA	TRBD1	TRBV2	17	TRBJ1-2	CASSGGQETFFFYGYTF	TGTGCCAGCAGCGGGGGACAGGAAACATTCTTTTTCTATGGCTACACCTTC
NA	TRBD1	TRBV19	15	TRBJ1-3	CASSQGGRSGNTIYF	TGTGCCAGTTCCCAGGGGGGCCGCTCTGGAAACACCATATATTTT
NA	TRBD1	TRBV7-9	13	TRBJ1-2	CASSRQGLYGYTF	TGTGCCAGCAGCCGACAGGGGCTCTATGGCTACACCTTC
NA	NA	TRBV7-2	14	TRBJ1-2	CASRPDLEVYGYTF	TGTGCCAGCAGGCCAGACTTGGAAGTCTATGGCTACACCTTC
NA	NA	TRBV5-4	14	TRBJ1-1	CASSPDTYNTEAFF	TGTGCCAGCAGCCCGGACACCTATAACACTGAAGCTTTCTTT
NA	TRBD1	TRBV4-3	15	TRBJ2-2	CASSQVEGAIGELFF	TGCGCCAGCAGCCAAGTCGAGGGGGCGATCGGGGAGCTGTTTTTT